This T cell receptor beta chain was identified in a study of cytomegalovirus exposure and HLA in healthy donors. V was clipped by 4 bases and J by 2 bases, with 24 bases between them. The CDR3 has 19 amino acids. Germline V lookup: CDR1 SGDLS, CDR2 YYNGEE. Regarding the study as a whole: The study labeled 180 or so TCR beta chains cytomegalovirus-associated.

PCR was performed using 60 Vbeta and 13 Jbeta primers. Sequencing used immunoSEQ multiplex PCR; TCRdb keeps in-frame clones, though not all of them. The data show approximately 180,000 clones, just under 80% seen once. Turning to this clone: Antigen: not known.

J is TRBJ2-2 and V is TRBV9; D ambiguous. The sample consisted of PBMCs. This clonotype originated in a woman between 45 and 60 years old in good health and CMV-seropositive. The DNA for the CDR3 is TGTGCCAGCAGCCTCCTACCCGGGTCCCTGTCCTACAACACCGGGGAGCTGTTTTTT. Amino acid sequence: CASSLLPGSLSYNTGELFF.